Described below is a single T cell receptor (beta chain) sequence and its context. This sample stems from a study of blood T cell repertoires in COVID-19. Overall study context: The cDNA or gDNA used as material had been derived from T cells, B-cell-depleted T cells, or PBMCs.

Original data processing: Estimation of nucleated cell counts was performed using reference gene primer amplification. The repertoire was sequenced with immunoSEQ multiplex PCR; TCRdb's copy has only in-frame clones and lacks some. From that table come the V and J calls and clone size; the DNA was used to work out D and trimming. The sample lists about 73,000 clones; approximately 89% were seen once. V was cut by 4 bases and J by 9 bases, with 13 bases left in between. The CDR3 runs to 13 residues. The germline CDR1 and CDR2 sequences are SNHLY and FYNNEI. This receptor was identified in an older man with acute or convalescent COVID-19. Sequencing input: peripheral blood. V gene TRBV2 combines with J gene TRBJ1-5; the D gene is possibly TRBD1 (5 bases). DNA of the CDR3: TGTGCCAGCAGTGTGCGGGGCTCGGGGCCCCAGCATTTT. It is translated as CASSVRGSGPQHF.